This T cell receptor (beta chain) originates from a study of shared clonotypes between healthy human individuals. Between the trimmed V and J ends, which lost 2 bases and 2 bases, there was a span of 6 bases. CDR3 length: 13 residues. CDR1 is SGHDN, CDR2 FVKESK, per germline. Repertoires were generated with immunoSEQ multiplex PCR, while TCRdb's copy carries only in-frame clones and drops some. The table has around 750,000 clones, approximately 74% seen once. Whole-study findings and limits: Genetic and exposure-history diversity was limited by the small donor number. The generation probabilities recorded for non-shared clonotypes fell below those of clonotypes shared by all four donors.

This clone was seen many times. Its antigen is not known. The sample has other DNA sequences that encode this CDR3 too. The chain has TRBV14 and TRBJ1-1; D not resolved. Sequencing was done on a sample of memory CD4+ T cells sorted from blood. Subset given: CD45RA-negative fraction. The receptor was isolated from a woman aged 25 to 39 in good health. The CDR3 DNA sequence: TGTGCCAGCAGCCAAATTCAAAACACTGAAGCTTTCTTT. Its translation is CASSQIQNTEAFF. Variable domain in full (rest from reference TRBV14 and TRBJ1-1): EAGVTQFPSHSVIEKGQTVTLRCDPISGHDNLYWYRRVMGKEIKFLLHFVKESKQDESGMPNNRFLAERTGGTYSTLKVQPAELEDSGVYFCASSQIQNTEAFFGQGTRLTVV.